This passage covers 32 T cell receptor beta chains from one sample sequenced in a study of beta chain features in type 1 diabetes. General study points: Shorter TCRB CDR3s, moderately but significantly so, were found in Type 1 diabetes patients in all four CD4+ subsets.

Which antigens these TCRs recognize remains unknown. The sequenced template was cDNA made from the entire isolated RNA. TCRdb keeps only in-frame clones here, not all; method: immunoSEQ multiplex PCR. Of about 160,000 clones in the sample, roughly 8% were seen once. The sequenced sample was central memory CD4+ T cells from blood. These TCRs come from a woman between 18 and 29 years old with type 1 diabetes.

The chain recombines TRBV11-3 with TRBJ2-2, with a weak D call TRBD2 (6 bases). The CDR3 is 14 residues long. Germline lookup yields CDR1 SGHNT and CDR2 YENEEA. V lost 7 bases and J lost 2, with 11 bases in between. The CDR3 nucleotides are TGTGCCAGCACCGCGGGACTCAACACCGGGGAGCTGTTTTTT. This gives the protein CASTAGLNTGELFF.

This clone was seen a few times. The chain recombines TRBV27 with TRBJ2-7, with D perhaps matching TRBD2 (7 bases). The CDR3 runs 16 residues. Trimming left V 2 bases short and J 5 bases short, with 19 bases between. In germline, CDR1 is MNHEY, CDR2 SMNVEV (reference sequence). DNA for the CDR3: TGTGCCAGCAGTTTAAACGGGGGGCGGAGAGGAAACGAGCAGTACTTC. It is translated as CASSLNGGRRGNEQYF.

The chain joins TRBV7-2 to TRBJ2-7; 9 nucleotides align to TRBD2. With 5 bases clipped from V and 6 bases from J, the junction kept 8 bases outside the gene matches. Germline CDR1 SGHTA, CDR2 FQGNSA. The CDR3 is made up of 14 amino acids. CDR3 nucleotides: TGTGCCAGCAGCCAAGGTTTAGCGGGAGTCGAGCAGTACTTC. The encoded protein is CASSQGLAGVEQYF.

This clone appeared a few times. CDR3 DNA sequence: TGCGCCAGCAGCCCCAGGACAGCTAACACCGGGGAGCTGTTTTTT. The encoded protein is CASSPRTANTGELFF. The chain links TRBV5-1 to TRBJ2-2, with a tentative D call TRBD1 (6 bases). The CDR3 totals 15 residues. Trimming took 4 bases from V and 2 from J, leaving 12 bases between them. Germline loops: CDR1 SGHRS, CDR2 YFSETQ.

V and J are TRBV28 and TRBJ2-1, with D possibly being TRBD2 (6 bases). Per the germline V gene, CDR1 is MDHEN and CDR2 is SYDVKM. The CDR3 runs 13 residues. The ends were cut back, 5 bases at V and 9 bases at J, with 14 bases in the middle. This chain's CDR3 is CASSVNGGTEQFF. The DNA for the CDR3 is TGTGCCAGCAGTGTTAACGGGGGAACTGAGCAGTTCTTC.

A few counts support this clone. The chain couples TRBV28 to TRBJ2-7; 7 bases agree with TRBD2. The ends lost 2 bases at V and 2 bases at J; junction bases unmatched: 9. The germline V gene has CDR1 MDHEN and CDR2 SYDVKM. CDR3 length equals 16 residues. The CDR3 loop is CASSLPVAAGAYEQYF. CDR3 coding DNA: TGTGCCAGCAGTTTACCAGTTGCGGCGGGGGCCTACGAGCAGTACTTC.

The chain is built from TRBV5-1 and TRBJ1-3; no clear D gene. Germline CDR1 SGHRS, CDR2 YFSETQ. Trimming took off 6 bases at V and 4 bases at J, with 17 bases between the two ends. The CDR3 sequence is 15 residues long. This CDR3 reads CASTESPSTGNTIYF. Written as DNA, the CDR3 is TGCGCCAGCACTGAGAGTCCCTCTACCGGAAACACCATATATTTT.

There are a few counts of this clone. The genes are TRBV28 and TRBJ2-3; 8 bases are shared with TRBD2. This CDR3 contains 15 residues. The V and J ends lost 7 bases and 6 bases, in that order; junction bases with no gene match: 12. Germline V gives CDR1 MDHEN, CDR2 SYDVKM. CDR3 sequence (DNA): TGTGCCAGCACCGAGAGCGGGAGTTCTTCTGATACGCAGTATTTT. Protein product: CASTESGSSSDTQYF. The variable domain in full, completed from reference TRBV28 and TRBJ2-3, reads DVKVTQSSRYLVKRTGEKVFLECVQDMDHENMFWYRQDPGLGLRLIYFSYDVKMKEKGDIPEGYSVSREKKERFSLILESASTNQTSMYLCASTESGSSSDTQYFGPGTRLTVL.

The CDR3 nucleotides are TGTGCCAGCAGTTTTAAGCGGACAGACCCCTACGAGCAGTACTTC. It encodes CASSFKRTDPYEQYF. The rearrangement links TRBV27 to TRBJ2-7, with a possible D match to TRBD1 (6 bases). The CDR3 length is 15 residues. Germline loops: CDR1 MNHEY, CDR2 SMNVEV (reference sequence). V was clipped by 3 bases and J by 2 bases, with 14 bases between them.

The gene calls are TRBV18 and TRBJ2-2; no reliable D call. Germline loops: CDR1 KGHSH, CDR2 LQKENI. The germline V and J ends were trimmed by 8 bases and 6 bases, with 4 bases remaining between them. This CDR3 contains 10 residues. CDR3: CASASGELFF. CDR3 in DNA: TGTGCCAGCGCGTCCGGGGAGCTGTTTTTT.

This clone was counted between two and nine times. J is TRBJ1-5 and V is TRBV7-9; 8 nucleotides line up with TRBD1. Germline CDR1 is SEHNR and CDR2 is FQNEAQ (reference sequence). Trimming cost V 5 bases and J 5 bases; bases outside gene matches: 5. The CDR3 runs 14 residues. CDR3 loop: CASSPGQVDQPQHF. Here the CDR3 DNA reads TGTGCCAGCAGCCCGGGACAGGTTGATCAGCCCCAGCATTTT.

The rearrangement joins TRBV7-9 to TRBJ2-1; D is perhaps TRBD1 (6 bases). CDR3 length: 14 residues. The V gene's germline CDR1 is SEHNR and CDR2 FQNEAQ (reference sequence). Trimming pared 4 bases from V and 7 bases from J, leaving 14 bases between. Written as DNA, the CDR3 is TGTGCCAGCAGCTCTCGGACAGTCTGGAATGAGCAGTTCTTC. The encoded protein is CASSSRTVWNEQFF.

Comments on this clone: Mismatch with germline at one junction end may stem from a read error. The chain recombines TRBV28 with TRBJ1-2; a weak D match, TRBD1 (6 bases). The germline V gene has CDR1 MDHEN and CDR2 SYDVKM. The CDR3 sequence is 13 residues long. The CDR3 spells CASSWTAKYGYTF. The CDR3, as DNA: TGTGCCAGCAGTTGGACAGCTAAATATGGCTACACCTTC.

This sequence joins TRBV19 and TRBJ2-1, with 8 positions matching TRBD2. This CDR3 has 18 residues. Per germline, CDR1 LNHDA and CDR2 SQIVND (reference sequence). V shed 1 base and J 2 bases; nucleotides not matched to a gene: 10. Written as DNA, the CDR3 is TGTGCCAGTAGTATAGGAACGGGAGCGGGGGTTCCCTACAATGAGCAGTTCTTC. Encoded protein: CASSIGTGAGVPYNEQFF.

This clone was counted between two and nine times. The V call is TRBV9, the J call TRBJ2-3, with 7 positions matching TRBD2. From germline, CDR1 is SGDLS and CDR2 YYNGEE. The J segment lost 0 bases and the V segment lost 7 bases, leaving 2 bases of the junction unmatched. CDR3 length equals 13 residues. The CDR3 loop reads CASGTMSTDTQYF. The CDR3 DNA is TGTGCCAGCGGGACTATGAGCACAGATACGCAGTATTTT.

This clone was seen more than once but under ten times. The chain has TRBV5-1 and TRBJ2-6; D uncertain. This CDR3 contains 16 residues. V dropped 0 bases and J dropped 1 base, with 8 bases sitting between them. Germline CDR1 reads SGHRS; CDR2 reads YFSETQ. CDR3 bases: TGCGCCAGCAGCTTGGAGCCAAGATCTGGGGCCAACGTCCTGACTTTC. This translates into CASSLEPRSGANVLTF.

The V and J genes are TRBV9 and TRBJ2-7; 9 nucleotides agree with TRBD2. The CDR3 runs to 16 residues. Germline trimming cut 4 bases from V and 6 bases from J; bases unmatched to any gene: 14. Germline CDR1 is SGDLS and CDR2 is YYNGEE. In DNA form, the CDR3 reads TGTGCCAGCAGCTCAGAGGCGGGGGGGCCGGTAGGCGAGCAGTACTTC. This codes for CASSSEAGGPVGEQYF.

The CDR3 sequence is CASSQQSYEQYF. Here the CDR3 DNA reads TGTGCCAGCAGTCAACAGTCCTACGAGCAGTACTTC. V and J are TRBV2 and TRBJ2-7; D not resolved. This CDR3 comprises 12 residues. With 5 bases removed from V and 1 base from J, the gap between germline ends came to 6 bases. Looked up from germline, CDR1 is SNHLY and CDR2 is FYNNEI.

This clone has more than one count but fewer than ten. The chain combines TRBV25-1 with TRBJ1-2, with D perhaps matching TRBD1 (6 bases). In germline, CDR1 is MGHDK, CDR2 SYGVNS. The CDR3 runs 14 residues. Trimming shortened V by 2 bases and J by 8 bases, and 15 bases separated the two germline ends. The CDR3 reads CASSERGGPEGYTF. The DNA of the CDR3 is TGTGCCAGCAGTGAACGCGGGGGGCCGGAGGGCTACACCTTC.

There are a few counts of this clone. The chain recombines TRBV2 with TRBJ2-7; 8 positions agree with TRBD2. Germline V lookup: CDR1 SNHLY, CDR2 FYNNEI. After removal of 7 bases from V and 6 bases from J, the junction contained 8 bases not matched to a gene. CDR3 length equals 13 residues. CDR3 in DNA: TGTGCCAGCATCCCGACTAGCGTGGGCGAGCAGTACTTC. Amino acid sequence: CASIPTSVGEQYF.

The chain has TRBV10-3 and TRBJ1-5; 7 bases map to TRBD1. V shed 8 bases and J 3 bases; nucleotides not matched to a gene: 4. Germline V gene sequence: CDR1 ENHRY, CDR2 SYGVKD. The CDR3 is made up of 13 amino acids. CDR3: CAIGEGANQPQHF. The CDR3 nucleotides read TGTGCCATCGGCGAGGGGGCCAATCAGCCCCAGCATTTT.

The chain couples TRBV11-3 to TRBJ2-2, with D hard to call. This CDR3 has 15 residues. CDR1 and CDR2 (germline): SGHNT, YENEEA. V was shortened by 6 bases and J by 5 bases, with 16 bases between the two germline ends. In DNA form, the CDR3 reads TGTGCCAGCAGTTTCGCTACGTCCTCAACCGGGGAGCTGTTTTTT. Protein sequence: CASSFATSSTGELFF.

This chain uses TRBV2 with TRBJ1-4; the D gene is possibly TRBD1 (6 bases). The V end lost 6 bases, the J end lost 6 bases, and 8 bases lay between the germline ends. The CDR3 extends over 12 amino acids. Looked up from germline, CDR1 is SNHLY and CDR2 is FYNNEI. CDR3 in DNA: TGTGCCAGCAGAGGGGGACATGAAAAACTGTTTTTT. Protein: CASRGGHEKLFF.

There are a few counts of this clone. The chain couples TRBV6-1 to TRBJ2-3, with TRBD1 identical over 9 bases. Germline V lookup: CDR1 MNHNS, CDR2 SASEGT. The CDR3 has 14 residues. Unmatched junction bases numbered 8, after V lost 9 bases and J lost 4 bases. CDR3 nucleotides: TGTGCCAGTTTCATGGGACAGGGTCCAGATACGCAGTATTTT. Translated: CASFMGQGPDTQYF.

This chain links TRBV5-4 with TRBJ1-2; TRBD1 is a possible D gene (6 bases). The CDR3 spans 14 residues. Germline V lookup: CDR1 SGHNT, CDR2 YYREEE (reference sequence). Deletions cut 2 bases from V and 1 base from J, with 9 bases between. CDR3 nucleotides: TGTGCCAGCAGCTTCCCAGGGGATAACTATGGCTACACCTTC. This codes for CASSFPGDNYGYTF.

The J gene is TRBJ2-4, the V gene TRBV4-3; D uncertain. Trimming stripped 4 bases from V and 8 bases from J, with 15 bases between. CDR1 is LGHNA, CDR2 YSLEER, per germline. This CDR3 is 14 amino acids long. The CDR3 DNA follows: TGCGCCAGCAGCCCCACCTATATTCATGACATTCAGTACTTC. Protein sequence: CASSPTYIHDIQYF.

This clone was recorded at least ten times. CDR3 in DNA: TGCAGCGTGAACCGACAGGGGGGTAAAAATGAGCAGTTCTTC. Translation: CSVNRQGGKNEQFF. The V and J genes are TRBV29-1 and TRBJ2-1; 9 bases map to TRBD1. The germline CDR1 and CDR2 sequences are SQVTM and ANQGSEA. CDR3 length: 14 amino acids. The trim removed 6 bases at V and 7 bases at J, leaving 10 bases unmatched.

The chain carries TRBV9 and TRBJ1-1, with D maybe TRBD1 (5 bases). CDR1 is SGDLS and CDR2 is YYNGEE in the germline V gene. The CDR3 consists of 16 residues. V lost 0 bases, J lost 0 bases, and 12 bases lay in between. CDR3 amino acids: CASSVGTGFMNTEAFF. CDR3 DNA sequence: TGTGCCAGCAGCGTAGGAACAGGATTCATGAACACTGAAGCTTTCTTT.

This clone appeared a few times. V and J are TRBV14 and TRBJ2-5; D not resolved. The V end lost 2 bases, the J end lost 1 base, and 11 bases lay between the germline ends. This CDR3 is 15 amino acids long. Germline V CDR1 and CDR2: SGHDN, FVKESK. The DNA of the CDR3 is TGTGCCAGCAGCCAACTCATGGGCCCCCAAGAGACCCAGTACTTC. Translated: CASSQLMGPQETQYF.

The chain uses TRBV2 and TRBJ1-5; D is uncertain. From germline, CDR1 is SNHLY and CDR2 FYNNEI. V lost 8 bases, J lost 6 bases, and 14 bases lay in between. The CDR3 covers 13 residues. CDR3 amino acids: CASGRSGRQPQHF. The CDR3 bases are TGTGCCAGCGGTCGTTCTGGGCGTCAGCCCCAGCATTTT.

The chain has TRBV7-2 and TRBJ2-7; 13 bases align to TRBD2. Germline V gives CDR1 SGHTA, CDR2 FQGNSA. The length of the CDR3 is 15 residues. V was pared by 4 bases and J by 7 bases, with 7 bases of the junction left unmatched. The CDR3 here is CASSSGAGLAGEQYF. The CDR3 bases are TGTGCCAGCAGCTCCGGCGCGGGACTAGCGGGAGAGCAGTACTTC.

This clone was counted a few times. This rearrangement joins TRBV14 to TRBJ1-1; D is undetermined. Germline CDR1 and CDR2: SGHDN and FVKESK. The CDR3 extends over 18 amino acids. Trimming took off 0 bases at V and 1 base at J, with 18 bases between the two ends. The CDR3 spells CASSQEYSRHNKNTEAFF. CDR3 coding DNA: TGTGCCAGCAGCCAAGAGTATTCTCGACACAACAAGAACACTGAAGCTTTCTTT.